What follows describes a single T cell receptor (beta chain). What it binds is not known. This sample was included in a study of cytomegalovirus exposure and HLA in healthy donors. The donors comprised healthy bone marrow donors. Study-wide results and caveats: Association of a missense DCLRE1C variant with TCR beta V- and J-gene trimming was reported in a later analysis. In a later analysis, CMV-associated beta chains were mostly HLA-associated, it appeared.

This CDR3 spans 14 amino acids. The ends lost 7 bases at V and 7 bases at J; junction bases unmatched: 9. Germline V gene data show CDR1 as SNHLY and CDR2 as FYNNEI. 60 Vbeta and 13 Jbeta primers were used in PCR. Repertoires were generated with immunoSEQ multiplex PCR, while TCRdb's copy carries only in-frame clones and drops some. The sample lists roughly 51,000 clones, 81% seen once, with about 2.5% in the top ten. This sequence originates from a boy aged 10-17 years in good health and CMV-seropositive. The chain joins TRBV2 to TRBJ1-4; TRBD1 matches 7 bases. The sequencing sample was made of PBMCs. The CDR3 DNA is TGTGCCAGCATCGAAACCGGGACAGCTGAAAAACTGTTTTTT. Its translation: CASIETGTAEKLFF.